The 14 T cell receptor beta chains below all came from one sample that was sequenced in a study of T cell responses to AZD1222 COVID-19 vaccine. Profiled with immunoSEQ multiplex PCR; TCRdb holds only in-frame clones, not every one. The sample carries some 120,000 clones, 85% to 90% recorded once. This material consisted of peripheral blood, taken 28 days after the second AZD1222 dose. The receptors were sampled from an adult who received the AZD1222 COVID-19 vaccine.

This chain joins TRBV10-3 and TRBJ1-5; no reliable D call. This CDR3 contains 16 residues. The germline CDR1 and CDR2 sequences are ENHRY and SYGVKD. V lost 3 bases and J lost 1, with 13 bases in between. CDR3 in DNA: TGTGCCATCAGTGATTTTGGGTCGGAGAGCAATCAGCCCCAGCATTTT. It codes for CAISDFGSESNQPQHF.

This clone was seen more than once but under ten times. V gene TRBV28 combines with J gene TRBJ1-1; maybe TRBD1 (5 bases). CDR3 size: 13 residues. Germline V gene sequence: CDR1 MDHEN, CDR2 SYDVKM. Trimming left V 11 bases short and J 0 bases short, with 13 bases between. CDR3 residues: CACIGAVNTEAFF. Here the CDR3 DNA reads TGTGCCTGCATAGGGGCGGTGAACACTGAAGCTTTCTTT.

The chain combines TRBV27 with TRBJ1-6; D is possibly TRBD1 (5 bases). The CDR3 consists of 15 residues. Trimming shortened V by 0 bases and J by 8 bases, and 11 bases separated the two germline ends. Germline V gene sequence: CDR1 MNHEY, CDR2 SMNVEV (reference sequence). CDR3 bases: TGTGCCAGCAGTTTATCGACGCGGGGGGATTCACCCCTCCACTTT. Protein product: CASSLSTRGDSPLHF.

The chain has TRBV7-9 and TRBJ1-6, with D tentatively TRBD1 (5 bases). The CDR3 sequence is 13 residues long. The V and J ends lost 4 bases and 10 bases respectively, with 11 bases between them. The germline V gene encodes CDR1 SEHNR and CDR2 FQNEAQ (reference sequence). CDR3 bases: TGTGCCAGCAGCTCGACAGTTGGATCACCCCTCCACTTT. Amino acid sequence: CASSSTVGSPLHF.

CDR3: CASSLAGQMNTEAFF. DNA of the CDR3: TGCGCCAGCAGCTTGGCGGGACAAATGAACACTGAAGCTTTCTTT. This chain connects TRBV5-1 to TRBJ1-1; D may be TRBD1 (6 bases). The germline gives CDR1 SGHRS, CDR2 YFSETQ. Trimming took 0 bases from V and 0 from J, leaving 9 bases between them. CDR3 length: 15 residues.

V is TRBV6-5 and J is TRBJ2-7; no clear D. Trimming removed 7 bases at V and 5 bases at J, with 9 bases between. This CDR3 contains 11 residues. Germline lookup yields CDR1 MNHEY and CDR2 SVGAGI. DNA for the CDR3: TGTGCCAGCACCTTCCTCCACGAGCAGTACTTC. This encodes CASTFLHEQYF.

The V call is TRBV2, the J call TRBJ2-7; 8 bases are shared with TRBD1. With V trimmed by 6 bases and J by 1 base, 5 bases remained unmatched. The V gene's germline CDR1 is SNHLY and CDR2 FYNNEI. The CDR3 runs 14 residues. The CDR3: CASRGTGGSYEQYF. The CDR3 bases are TGTGCCAGCAGGGGGACAGGAGGGTCCTACGAGCAGTACTTC.

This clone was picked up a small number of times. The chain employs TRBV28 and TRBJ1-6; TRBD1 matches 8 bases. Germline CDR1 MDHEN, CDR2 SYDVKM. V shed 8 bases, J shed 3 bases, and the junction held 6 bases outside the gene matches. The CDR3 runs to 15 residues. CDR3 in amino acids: CASLDRDYYNSPLHF. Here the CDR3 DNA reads TGTGCCAGCTTGGACAGGGATTACTATAATTCACCCCTCCACTTT.

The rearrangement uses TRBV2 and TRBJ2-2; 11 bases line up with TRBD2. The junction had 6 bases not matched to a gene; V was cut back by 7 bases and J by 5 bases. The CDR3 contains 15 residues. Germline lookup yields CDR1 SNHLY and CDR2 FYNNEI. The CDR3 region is CASTPTSGETGELFF. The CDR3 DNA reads TGTGCCAGCACCCCGACTAGCGGGGAAACCGGGGAGCTGTTTTTT.

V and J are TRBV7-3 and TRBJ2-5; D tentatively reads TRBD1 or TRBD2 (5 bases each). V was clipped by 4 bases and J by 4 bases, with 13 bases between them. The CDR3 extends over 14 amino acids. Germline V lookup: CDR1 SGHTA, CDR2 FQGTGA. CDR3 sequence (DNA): TGTGCCAGCAGCTCTTATGGGGGAAGAGAGACCCAGTACTTC. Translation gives CASSSYGGRETQYF.

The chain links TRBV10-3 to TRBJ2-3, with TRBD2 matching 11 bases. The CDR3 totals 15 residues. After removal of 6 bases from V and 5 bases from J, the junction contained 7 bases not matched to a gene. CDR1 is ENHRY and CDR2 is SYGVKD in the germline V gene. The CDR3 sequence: CAIRSSGGQGDTQYF. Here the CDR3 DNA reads TGTGCCATCAGGTCTAGCGGGGGGCAGGGAGATACGCAGTATTTT.

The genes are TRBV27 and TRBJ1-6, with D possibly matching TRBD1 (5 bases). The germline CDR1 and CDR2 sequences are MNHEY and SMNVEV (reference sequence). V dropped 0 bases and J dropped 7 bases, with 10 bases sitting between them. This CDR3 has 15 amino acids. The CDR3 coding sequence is TGTGCCAGCAGTTTATCTGGGGCTGGGAATTCACCCCTCCACTTT. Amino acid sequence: CASSLSGAGNSPLHF.

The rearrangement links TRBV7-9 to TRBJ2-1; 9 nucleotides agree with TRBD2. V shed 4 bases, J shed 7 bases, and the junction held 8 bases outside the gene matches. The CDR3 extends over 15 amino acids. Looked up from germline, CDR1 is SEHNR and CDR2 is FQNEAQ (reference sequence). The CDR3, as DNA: TGTGCCAGCAGCTCTAGAGCGGGGGGTGGGAATGAGCAGTTCTTC. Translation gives CASSSRAGGGNEQFF.

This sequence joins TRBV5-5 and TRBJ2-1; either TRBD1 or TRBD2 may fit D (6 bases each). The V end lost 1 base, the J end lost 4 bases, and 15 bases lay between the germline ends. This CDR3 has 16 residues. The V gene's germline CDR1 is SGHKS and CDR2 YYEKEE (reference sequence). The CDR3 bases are TGTGCCAGCAGCTTGTTGGACAGTGGGGGGTACAATGAGCAGTTCTTC. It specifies CASSLLDSGGYNEQFF.